This T cell receptor (beta chain) was recovered during a study of vaccination effects on CD4 cells after COVID-19. V shed 1 base and J shed 5 bases, with 8 bases lying between them. This CDR3 is built from 13 residues. CDR1 and CDR2 from the germline V gene are SGHDT and YYEEEE. Under the ViraFEST assay, PBMC were stimulated with viral peptide pools so that antigen-specific CD4+ T cells expanded. Sequencing was performed afterwards. After around nine days in culture, the CD4+ T cells were isolated. All participants had two doses of either the BNT162b2 or mRNA-1273 vaccine. It was on days 3 and 7 that half the medium was replaced with IL-2 medium. By share of the sample, this clone is medium-sized. Antigen: not known. Here immunoSEQ multiplex PCR was the method, and the copy in TCRdb shows in-frame clones only, minus some. Seen here are around 32,000 clones, around 70% observed once, and the top ten hold around 12%.

Study-wide results and caveats: Few convalescent patients and no early post-infection timepoints were included in the study.

The clonotype originates from a human donor who received a COVID-19 vaccine. V and J are TRBV5-6 and TRBJ2-3; D is perhaps TRBD1 (6 bases). The sample here was CD4+ T cells from PBMCs cultured with HCoV-229E spike peptides, taken after COVID-19 vaccination. CDR3 sequence (DNA): TGTGCCAGCAGCTTGAAGGGGGAAGATACGCAGTATTTT. It codes for CASSLKGEDTQYF. Full variable domain (remainder filled in from reference TRBV5-6 and TRBJ2-3): DAGVTQSPTHLIKTRGQQVTLRCSPKSGHDTVSWYQQALGQGPQFIFQYYEEEERQRGNFPDRFSGHQFPNYSSELNVNALLLGDSALYLCASSLKGEDTQYFGPGTRLTVL.